This T cell receptor (beta chain) comes out of a study of T-cell memory formation after mild COVID-19. Across the whole study: TCR clusters were mostly donor specific.

As regards this clonotype: The antigen remains undetermined.

Trimming left V 6 bases short and J 1 base short, with 13 bases between. This CDR3 contains 15 residues. Germline V lookup: CDR1 SNHLY, CDR2 FYNNEI. Barcoded TCR alpha and TCR beta cDNA libraries with UMIs came from 5'RACE using constant-segment primers. TCRdb redid the calling of the 5' RACE reads with MiXCR, one entry per CDR3 protein. Of about 110,000 distinct CDR3 sequences in the sample, around an eighth were seen once. Study results and caveats: The study found contracting CD4+ clones mainly in CM and EM and contracting CD8+ clones in EMRA. The study found balanced CD4/CD8 in clones contracting day 15 to 85 and a CD4+ lean in later expanders.

Input material: PBMCs or a T cell subset sorted from them (not recorded which). The genes are TRBV2 and TRBJ2-4; possibly TRBD2 for D (5 bases). The receptor was derived from an adult woman who had mild COVID-19 (a few samples of this study predate the infection). Cell type and time point are not known. CDR3 loop: CASSMEVGAKNIQYF. CDR3 bases: TGTGCCAGCAGCATGGAGGTGGGGGCCAAAAACATTCAGTACTTC. Variable domain in full (rest from reference TRBV2 and TRBJ2-4): EPEVTQTPSHQVTQMGQEVILRCVPISNHLYFYWYRQILGQKVEFLVSFYNNEISEKSEIFDDQFSVERPDGSNFTLKIRSTKLEDSAMYFCASSMEVGAKNIQYFGAGTRLSVL.